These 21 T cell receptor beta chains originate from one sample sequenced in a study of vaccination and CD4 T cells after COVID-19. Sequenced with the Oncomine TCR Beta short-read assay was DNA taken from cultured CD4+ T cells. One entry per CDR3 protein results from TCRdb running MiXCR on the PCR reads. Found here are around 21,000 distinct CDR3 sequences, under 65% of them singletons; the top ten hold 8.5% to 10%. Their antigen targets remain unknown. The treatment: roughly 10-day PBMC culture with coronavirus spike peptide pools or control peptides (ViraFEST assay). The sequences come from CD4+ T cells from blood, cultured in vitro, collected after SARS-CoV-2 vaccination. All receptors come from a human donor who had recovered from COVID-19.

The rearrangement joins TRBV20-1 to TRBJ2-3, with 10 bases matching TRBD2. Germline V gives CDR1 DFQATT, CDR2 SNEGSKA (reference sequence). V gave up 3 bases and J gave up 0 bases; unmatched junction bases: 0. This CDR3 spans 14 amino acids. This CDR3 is CSARGLASTDTQYF. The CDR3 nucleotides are TGCAGTGCTAGGGGACTAGCGAGCACAGATACGCAGTATTTT.

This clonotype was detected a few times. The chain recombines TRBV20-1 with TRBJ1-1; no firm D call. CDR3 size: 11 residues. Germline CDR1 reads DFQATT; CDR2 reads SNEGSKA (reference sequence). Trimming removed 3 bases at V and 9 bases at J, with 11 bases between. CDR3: CSARSPQQAFF. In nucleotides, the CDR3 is TGCAGTGCTAGGAGCCCGCAGCAAGCTTTCTTT.

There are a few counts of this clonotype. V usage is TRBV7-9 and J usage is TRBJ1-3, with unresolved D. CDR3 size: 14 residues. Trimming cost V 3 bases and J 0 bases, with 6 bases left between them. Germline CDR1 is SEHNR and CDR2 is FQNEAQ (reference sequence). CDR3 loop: CASSLGSSGNTIYF. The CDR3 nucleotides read TGTGCCAGCAGCTTGGGCAGCTCTGGAAACACCATATATTTT.

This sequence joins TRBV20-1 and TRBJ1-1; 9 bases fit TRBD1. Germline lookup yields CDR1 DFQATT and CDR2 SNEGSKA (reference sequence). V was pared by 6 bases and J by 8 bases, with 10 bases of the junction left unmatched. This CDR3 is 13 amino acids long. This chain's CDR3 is CSAPGTGRIEAFF. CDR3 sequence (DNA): TGCAGTGCCCCCGGGACAGGGAGGATAGAAGCTTTCTTT.

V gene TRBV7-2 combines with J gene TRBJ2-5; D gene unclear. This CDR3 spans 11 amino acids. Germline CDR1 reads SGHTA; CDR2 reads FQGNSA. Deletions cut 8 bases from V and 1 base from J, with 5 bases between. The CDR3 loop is CASSVQETQYF. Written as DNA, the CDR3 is TGTGCCAGCTCCGTCCAAGAGACCCAGTACTTC.

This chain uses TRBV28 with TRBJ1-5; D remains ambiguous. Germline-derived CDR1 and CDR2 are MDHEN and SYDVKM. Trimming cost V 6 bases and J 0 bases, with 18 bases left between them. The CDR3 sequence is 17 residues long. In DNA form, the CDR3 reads TGTGCCAGCAGCCCTAGTAGCTGGAGTCTTAGCAATCAGCCCCAGCATTTT. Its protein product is CASSPSSWSLSNQPQHF.

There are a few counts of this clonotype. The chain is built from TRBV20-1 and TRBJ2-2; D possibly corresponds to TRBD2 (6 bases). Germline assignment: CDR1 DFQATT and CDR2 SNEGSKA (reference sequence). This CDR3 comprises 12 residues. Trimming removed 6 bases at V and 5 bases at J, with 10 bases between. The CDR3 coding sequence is TGCAGTGCCTTGGGGGGTACCGGGGAGCTGTTTTTT. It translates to CSALGGTGELFF.

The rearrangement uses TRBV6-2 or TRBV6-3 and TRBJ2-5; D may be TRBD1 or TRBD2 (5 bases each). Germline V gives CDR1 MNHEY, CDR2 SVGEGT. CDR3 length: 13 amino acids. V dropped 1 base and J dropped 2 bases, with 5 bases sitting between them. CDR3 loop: CASSYWGQETQYF. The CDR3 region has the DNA TGTGCCAGCAGTTACTGGGGGCAAGAGACCCAGTACTTC.

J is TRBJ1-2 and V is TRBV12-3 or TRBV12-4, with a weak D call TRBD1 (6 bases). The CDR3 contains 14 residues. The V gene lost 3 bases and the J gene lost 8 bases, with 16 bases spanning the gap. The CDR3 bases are TGTGCCAGCAGTTTGGGCAGCTCGGGGGGCGGCTACACCTTC. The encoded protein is CASSLGSSGGGYTF.

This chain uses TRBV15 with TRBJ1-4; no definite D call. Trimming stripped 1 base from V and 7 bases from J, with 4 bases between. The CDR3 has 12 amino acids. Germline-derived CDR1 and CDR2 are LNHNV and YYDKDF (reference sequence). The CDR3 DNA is TGTGCCACCAGCAGAGTCGGTGAAAAACTGTTTTTT. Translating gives CATSRVGEKLFF.

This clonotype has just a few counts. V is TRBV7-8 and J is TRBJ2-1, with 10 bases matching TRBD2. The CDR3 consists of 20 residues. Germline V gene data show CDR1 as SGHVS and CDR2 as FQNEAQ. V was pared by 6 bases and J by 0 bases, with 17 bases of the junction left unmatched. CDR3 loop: CASSREGSGRALGSYNEQFF. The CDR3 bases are TGTGCCAGCAGTCGGGAGGGGAGCGGGAGGGCCTTGGGCTCCTACAATGAGCAGTTCTTC.

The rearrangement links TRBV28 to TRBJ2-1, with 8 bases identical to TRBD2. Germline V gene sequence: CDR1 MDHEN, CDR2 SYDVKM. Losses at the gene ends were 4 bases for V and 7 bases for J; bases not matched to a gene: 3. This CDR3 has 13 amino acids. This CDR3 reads CASSSPGGNEQFF. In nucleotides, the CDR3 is TGTGCCAGCAGTTCGCCGGGGGGGAATGAGCAGTTCTTC. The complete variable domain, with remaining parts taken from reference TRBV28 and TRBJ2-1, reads DVKVTQSSRYLVKRTGEKVFLECVQDMDHENMFWYRQDPGLGLRLIYFSYDVKMKEKGDIPEGYSVSREKKERFSLILESASTNQTSMYLCASSSPGGNEQFFGPGTRLTVL.

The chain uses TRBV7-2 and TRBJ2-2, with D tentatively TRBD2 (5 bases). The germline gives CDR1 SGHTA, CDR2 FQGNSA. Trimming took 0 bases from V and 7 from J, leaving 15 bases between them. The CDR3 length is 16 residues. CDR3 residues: CASSLAGRGSSGELFF. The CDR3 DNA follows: TGTGCCAGCAGCTTAGCGGGTCGGGGTTCGAGCGGGGAGCTGTTTTTT.

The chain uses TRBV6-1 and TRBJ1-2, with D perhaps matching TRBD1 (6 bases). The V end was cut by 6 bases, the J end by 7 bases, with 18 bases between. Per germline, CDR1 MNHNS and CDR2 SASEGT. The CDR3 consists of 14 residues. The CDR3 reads CASRPTSGGSGYTF. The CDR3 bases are TGTGCCAGCAGACCGACCTCCGGGGGCTCTGGCTACACCTTC.

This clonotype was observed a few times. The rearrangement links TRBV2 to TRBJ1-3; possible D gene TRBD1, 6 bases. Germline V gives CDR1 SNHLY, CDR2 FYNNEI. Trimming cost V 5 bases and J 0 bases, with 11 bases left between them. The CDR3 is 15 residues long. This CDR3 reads CASSNRASSGNTIYF. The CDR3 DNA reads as TGTGCCAGCAGTAACAGGGCGAGCTCTGGAAACACCATATATTTT.

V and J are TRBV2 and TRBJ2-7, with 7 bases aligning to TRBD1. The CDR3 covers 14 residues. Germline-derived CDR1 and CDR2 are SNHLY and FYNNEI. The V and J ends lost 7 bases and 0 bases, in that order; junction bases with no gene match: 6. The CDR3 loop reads CASTGTDYSYEQYF. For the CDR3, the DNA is TGTGCCAGCACAGGGACAGACTACTCCTACGAGCAGTACTTC.

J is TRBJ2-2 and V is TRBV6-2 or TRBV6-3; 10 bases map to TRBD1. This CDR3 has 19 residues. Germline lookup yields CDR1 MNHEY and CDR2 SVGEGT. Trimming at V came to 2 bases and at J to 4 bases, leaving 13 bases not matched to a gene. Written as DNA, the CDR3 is TGTGCCAGCAGTTACCATGGACCGGGACAGGGGTTTCCCACCGGGGAGCTGTTTTTT. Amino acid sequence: CASSYHGPGQGFPTGELFF.

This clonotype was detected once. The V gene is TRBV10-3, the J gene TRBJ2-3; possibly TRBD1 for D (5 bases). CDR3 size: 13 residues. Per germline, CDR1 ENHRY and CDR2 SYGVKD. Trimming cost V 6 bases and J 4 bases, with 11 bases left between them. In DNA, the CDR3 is TGTGCCATCAGCGCTGCAGGGTCAGATACGCAGTATTTT. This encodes CAISAAGSDTQYF.

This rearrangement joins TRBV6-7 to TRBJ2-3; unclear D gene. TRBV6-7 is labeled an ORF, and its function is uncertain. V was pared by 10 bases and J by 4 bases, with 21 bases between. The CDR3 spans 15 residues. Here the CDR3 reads CATVTKTVSPDTQYF. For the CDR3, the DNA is TGTGCCACCGTCACTAAAACAGTATCCCCAGATACGCAGTATTTT.

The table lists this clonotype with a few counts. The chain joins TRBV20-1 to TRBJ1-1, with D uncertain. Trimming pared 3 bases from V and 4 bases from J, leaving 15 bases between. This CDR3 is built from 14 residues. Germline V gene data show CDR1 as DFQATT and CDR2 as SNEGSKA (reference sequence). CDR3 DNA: TGCAGTGCTAGCCGAGGAGGATTGGGCACTGAAGCTTTCTTT. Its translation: CSASRGGLGTEAFF.

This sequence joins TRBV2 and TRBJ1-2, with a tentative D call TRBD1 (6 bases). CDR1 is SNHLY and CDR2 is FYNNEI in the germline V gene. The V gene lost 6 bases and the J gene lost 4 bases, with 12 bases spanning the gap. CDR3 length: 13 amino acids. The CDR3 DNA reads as TGTGCCAGCAGCGACCAGGGGACCTATGGCTACACCTTC. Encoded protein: CASSDQGTYGYTF.